These 9 T cell receptor beta chains share one sample of origin, sequenced in a study of radiotherapy plus CTLA-4 blockade in lung cancer. The data were produced by immunoSEQ multiplex PCR, yet TCRdb's version contains in-frame clones alone and is incomplete. Found here are over 60,000 clones, 87% of them singletons; the top ten hold 35% to 50%. This material consisted of peripheral blood, taken from a patient treated with radiotherapy plus ipilimumab. The origin of the receptors is a human donor with non-small cell lung cancer that progressed on radiotherapy plus ipilimumab.

This sequence joins TRBV19 and TRBJ2-5; TRBD2 matches 13 bases. The CDR3 contains 14 residues. Germline V CDR1 and CDR2: LNHDA, SQIVND (reference sequence). V lost 9 bases to trimming and J lost 3 bases; unmatched junction nucleotides: 4. CDR3 DNA sequence: TGTGCCAGCTCGACTAGCGGGGGGAAAGAGACCCAGTACTTC. Residues: CASSTSGGKETQYF.

The V and J genes are TRBV11-3 and TRBJ2-1, with 9 bases matching TRBD2. CDR1 is SGHNT and CDR2 is YENEEA in the germline V gene. Trimming at V came to 5 bases and at J to 9 bases, leaving 11 bases not matched to a gene. The CDR3 is 15 amino acids. CDR3 nucleotides: TGTGCCAGCAGCCCGGGTAGCGGGAGCGGCGGTGAGCAGTTCTTC. It is translated as CASSPGSGSGGEQFF.

Sample share makes this clone medium-sized. V gene TRBV2 combines with J gene TRBJ2-7, with D hard to call. V was shortened by 8 bases and J by 6 bases, with 14 bases between the two germline ends. This CDR3 comprises 12 residues. Germline assignment: CDR1 SNHLY and CDR2 FYNNEI. The DNA for the CDR3 is TGTGCCAGCGATCCGATTAGTGGCGAGCAGTACTTC. Translating gives CASDPISGEQYF.

The V and J genes are TRBV4-1 and TRBJ2-7; D is perhaps TRBD1 or TRBD2 (5 bases each). V was shortened by 1 base and J by 4 bases, with 14 bases between the two germline ends. In germline, CDR1 is MGHRA, CDR2 YSYEKL. This CDR3 contains 15 residues. The CDR3 region has the DNA TGCGCCAGCAGCCAAGTGGGGACGGAACTTTACGAGCAGTACGTC. This sequence encodes CASSQVGTELYEQYV.

This clone has a single count. V and J are TRBV5-1 and TRBJ1-4, with 9 bases matching TRBD1. CDR1 and CDR2 from the germline V gene are SGHRS and YFSETQ. With 0 bases clipped from V and 7 bases from J, the junction kept 16 bases outside the gene matches. This CDR3 region has 19 residues. The CDR3 region is CASSLVPGQGSAVGEKLFF. The CDR3 DNA reads TGCGCCAGCAGCTTGGTCCCGGGACAGGGTTCGGCGGTCGGTGAAAAACTGTTTTTT.

V is TRBV11-2 and J is TRBJ2-1, with TRBD2 matching 7 bases. The CDR3 is 15 amino acids. With V trimmed by 1 base and J by 7 bases, 7 bases remained unmatched. From germline, CDR1 is SGHAT and CDR2 FQNNGV. For the CDR3, the DNA is TGTGCCAGCAGCTTAGTGGGCGGGAGTAGGAATGAGCAGTTCTTC. This translates into CASSLVGGSRNEQFF. The whole variable domain, remainder taken from reference TRBV11-2 and TRBJ2-1, is EAGVAQSPRYKIIEKRQSVAFWCNPISGHATLYWYQQILGQGPKLLIQFQNNGVVDDSQLPKDRFSAERLKGVDSTLKIQPAKLEDSAVYLCASSLVGGSRNEQFFGPGTRLTVL.

The rearrangement links TRBV6-1 to TRBJ2-1; TRBD1 matches at 8 bases. This CDR3 is built from 15 residues. V gave up 6 bases and J gave up 3 bases; unmatched junction bases: 7. CDR1 and CDR2 (germline): MNHNS, SASEGT. In DNA form, the CDR3 reads TGTGCCAGCAGACCTGGACAGGGTATCTACAATGAGCAGTTCTTC. This codes for CASRPGQGIYNEQFF.

In this sample, this clone turned up once. The genes are TRBV2 and TRBJ2-3; D is tentatively TRBD1 or TRBD2 (6 bases each). Germline V gives CDR1 SNHLY, CDR2 FYNNEI. The CDR3 runs to 15 residues. The germline V and J ends were trimmed by 8 bases and 2 bases, with 17 bases remaining between them. In nucleotides, the CDR3 is TGTGCCAGCCGAAGGGGGGATCACACCACAGATACGCAGTATTTT. It encodes CASRRGDHTTDTQYF.

This rearrangement joins TRBV11-2 to TRBJ2-5; TRBD2 matches at 8 bases. The CDR3 runs 12 residues. Trimming cost V 10 bases and J 5 bases; bases outside gene matches: 6. Germline V gene lookup returns CDR1 SGHAT and CDR2 FQNNGV. The CDR3 loop is CATGGGPETQYF. In nucleotides, the CDR3 is TGTGCCACGGGGGGGGGCCCGGAGACCCAGTACTTC.